The 12 T cell receptor beta chains below all came from one sample that was sequenced in a study of blood T cell repertoires in COVID-19. TCRdb's copy holds only in-frame clones and misses some; the assay was immunoSEQ multiplex PCR. The sample records 200,000 to 250,000 clones, almost 90% being singletons. Material: peripheral blood. These receptors all come from a woman aged 60-75 years with acute or convalescent COVID-19.

This chain joins TRBV30 and TRBJ1-6; D gene ambiguous. V lost 0 bases and J 9 bases, leaving 3 bases between the germline ends. Germline values: CDR1 GTSNPN, CDR2 SVGIG (reference sequence). The CDR3 contains 11 residues. The CDR3 DNA reads as TGTGCCTGGAGTGTAGCTTCACCCCTCCACTTT. It translates to CAWSVASPLHF.

V usage is TRBV30 and J usage is TRBJ1-2; D is unclear. CDR3 length: 11 amino acids. Germline values: CDR1 GTSNPN, CDR2 SVGIG (reference sequence). Trimming pared 8 bases from V and 0 bases from J, leaving 7 bases between. The CDR3 loop reads CAGGTNYGYTF. CDR3 in DNA: TGTGCCGGAGGGACTAACTATGGCTACACCTTC.

The chain employs TRBV7-6 and TRBJ2-2, with D uncertain. Trimming took 8 bases from V and 1 from J, leaving 8 bases between them. This CDR3 has 13 amino acids. CDR1 is SGHVS, CDR2 FNYEAQ, per germline. DNA of the CDR3: TGTGCCAGCTCAGGAATGAACACCGGGGAGCTGTTTTTT. Its protein product is CASSGMNTGELFF.

This rearrangement joins TRBV6-5 to TRBJ1-1, with 11 bases aligning to TRBD1. The V gene's germline CDR1 is MNHEY and CDR2 SVGAGI. This CDR3 contains 14 residues. V shed 7 bases and J 9 bases; nucleotides not matched to a gene: 10. CDR3 DNA: TGTGCCAGCACCATGGACAGGGGGCGCAGCAAAGCTTTCTTT. It specifies CASTMDRGRSKAFF.

The gene calls are TRBV6-2 or TRBV6-3 and TRBJ2-3; 12 positions match TRBD2. The germline V gene encodes CDR1 MNHEY and CDR2 SVGEGT. The CDR3 sequence is 15 residues long. The V and J ends lost 2 bases and 4 bases, in that order; junction bases with no gene match: 1. The chain's CDR3 is CASSYRLAGADTQYF. The CDR3 nucleotides are TGTGCCAGCAGTTACAGACTAGCGGGGGCAGATACGCAGTATTTT.

The genes are TRBV9 and TRBJ1-2; 8 nucleotides line up with TRBD1. The CDR3 contains 15 residues. Per the germline V gene, CDR1 is SGDLS and CDR2 is YYNGEE. The V gene end was trimmed by 0 bases and the J gene end by 5 bases; junction bases not matched to a gene: 6. The CDR3 nucleotides read TGTGCCAGCAGCGTAGGGACAGGGTTTGGGTATGGCTACACCTTC. As protein: CASSVGTGFGYGYTF.

This clone was found a few times. The chain carries TRBV5-1 and TRBJ1-6, with 7 positions matching TRBD1. Trimming removed 4 bases from V and 6 bases from J; junction bases left unmatched: 10. Germline V CDR1 and CDR2: SGHRS, YFSETQ. The CDR3 sequence is 16 residues long. The CDR3 nucleotides are TGCGCCAGCAGCCAAGAATGGGGACAGTCTAATTCACCCCTCCACTTT. This encodes CASSQEWGQSNSPLHF. Looking up the rest from reference TRBV5-1 and TRBJ1-6 gives the full variable domain: KAGVTQTPRYLIKTRGQQVTLSCSPISGHRSVSWYQQTPGQGLQFLFEYFSETQRNKGNFPGRFSGRQFSNSRSEMNVSTLELGDSALYLCASSQEWGQSNSPLHFGNGTRLTVT.

This clone has only one observation. The rearrangement links TRBV4-1 to TRBJ1-2; TRBD1 matches 7 bases. The CDR3 spans 15 residues. The V gene's germline CDR1 is MGHRA and CDR2 YSYEKL. V lost 2 bases to trimming and J lost 6 bases; unmatched junction nucleotides: 9. The CDR3 DNA follows: TGCGCCAGCAGCCAACCGGCAGGGGGACTGGATGGCTACACCTTC. It specifies CASSQPAGGLDGYTF.

The V call is TRBV10-1, the J call TRBJ1-6; 9 bases are shared with TRBD1. The CDR3 sequence is 14 residues long. Germline CDR1 is WNHNN and CDR2 is SYGVQD (reference sequence). J lost 9 bases, V lost 8 bases, and 8 bases had no gene match. CDR3 sequence (DNA): TGCGCCAGCTCCCGGGACAGGGTCAGTTCACCCCTCCACTTT. Protein: CASSRDRVSSPLHF.

The chain carries TRBV7-8 and TRBJ2-1; 14 bases match TRBD2. The germline gives CDR1 SGHVS, CDR2 FQNEAQ. The junction had 9 bases not matched to a gene; V was cut back by 4 bases and J by 1 base. CDR3 length equals 19 residues. CDR3 region: CASSSVRLAGGQSYNEQFF. CDR3 in DNA: TGTGCCAGCAGCTCAGTTAGACTAGCGGGGGGGCAGTCCTACAATGAGCAGTTCTTC.

This clone came up a few times. The chain recombines TRBV7-2 with TRBJ2-7; TRBD2 agrees at 10 bases. CDR1 and CDR2 (germline): SGHTA, FQGNSA. The J segment lost 3 bases and the V segment lost 5 bases, leaving 7 bases of the junction unmatched. CDR3 length: 15 amino acids. As DNA, the CDR3 is TGTGCCAGCAGCCCTGCGGCTAGCGGGGGCTACGAGCAGTACTTC. It yields the protein CASSPAASGGYEQYF.

This chain links TRBV5-6 with TRBJ1-2, with 7 bases that match TRBD1. V shed 3 bases, J shed 0 bases, and the junction held 14 bases outside the gene matches. This CDR3 region has 18 residues. CDR1 is SGHDT, CDR2 YYEEEE, per germline. CDR3 DNA sequence: TGTGCCAGCAGCTGGAGTGGGAGCAGGGGGTTGGCTAACTATGGCTACACCTTC. This translates into CASSWSGSRGLANYGYTF.